A selection of T cell receptor beta chains follows, all from one sample in a study of blood T cell repertoires in COVID-19. Produced via immunoSEQ multiplex PCR; TCRdb's table is partial and in-frame only. The table records around 300,000 clones, over 75% of them present only once. Sequencing used peripheral blood. Every receptor here comes from a woman aged 70-85 years with acute or convalescent COVID-19. Each CDR3 is given with its conserved first and last residue. A D gene is named only where the DNA matches it firmly. Some rows have no size entry. The others give once, few or many, or a class for an expanded clone.

>12|NA|NA|TRBV28|TRBJ1-4
TGTGCCAGCAGTTTAGATGGCGGAAAACTGTTTTTT
CASSLDGGKLFF
>13|NA|TRBD1|TRBV5-1|TRBJ1-2
TGCGCCAGCAGCCCCCGGACAGGATATGGCTACACCTTC
CASSPRTGYGYTF
>12|few|NA|TRBV6-5|TRBJ1-1
TGTGCCAGCAACTCAGGGGTGACTGAAGCTTTCTTT
CASNSGVTEAFF
>14|NA|NA|TRBV6-1|TRBJ2-1
TGTGCCAGCGCTACCATGGGCGATGTGAATGAGCAGTTCTTC
CASATMGDVNEQFF
>13|NA|NA|TRBV5-5|TRBJ2-7
TGTGCCAGCAGCTTGCACAGGGTCGACGAGCAGTACTTC
CASSLHRVDEQYF
>14|NA|NA|TRBV14|TRBJ2-2
TGTGCCAGCAGCCAAAGGACGGGGACCGGGGAGCTGTTTTTT
CASSQRTGTGELFF
>17|NA|TRBD2|TRBV4-1|TRBJ2-3
TGCGCCAGCAGCCCTAGGGGACTAGCGGGGAACACAGATACGCAGTATTTT
CASSPRGLAGNTDTQYF
>13|NA|NA|TRBV25-1|TRBJ2-7
TGTGCCAGCAGTGGACATGTACTTGGGGAGCAGTACTTC
CASSGHVLGEQYF
>15|few|TRBD1|TRBV6-5|TRBJ2-1
TGTGCCAGCAGCCAAGGACAGACAGGGCACAATGAGCAGTTCTTC
CASSQGQTGHNEQFF
>15|NA|TRBD1|TRBV15|TRBJ1-1
TGTGCCACCAGCAGAGACCGAGTTCCGGGACAGGGAGCTTTCTTT
CATSRDRVPGQGAFF
>19|NA|NA|TRBV9|TRBJ1-6
TGTGCCAGCAGCCCTCAGGATAACAGGGCGGGCTCCTATAATTCACCCCTCCACTTT
CASSPQDNRAGSYNSPLHF
>16|NA|NA|TRBV3-1/TRBV3-2|TRBJ2-1
TGTGCCAGCAGCCAAGGTGGCTTACTATCCTACAATGAGCAGTTCTTC
CASSQGGLLSYNEQFF
>11|NA|NA|TRBV20-1|TRBJ2-7
TGCAGTGCTAGAGTAGTGTCTGAGCAGTACTTC
CSARVVSEQYF
>15|NA|TRBD1|TRBV27|TRBJ1-3
TGTGCCAGCAGTTTGACAGGGCGGTCTGGAAACACCATATATTTT
CASSLTGRSGNTIYF
>15|few|NA|TRBV11-2|TRBJ1-6
TGTGCCAGCAGCCAGGATGGACGGACAAATTCACCCCTCCACTTT
CASSQDGRTNSPLHF
>13|NA|TRBD1|TRBV3-1/TRBV3-2|TRBJ1-2
TGTGCCAGCAGCCAGCTAGGGACAGGGTTGTCCACCTTC
CASSQLGTGLSTF
>16|once|TRBD2|TRBV2|TRBJ2-7
TGTGCCAGCAGTACCGGACTAGCGGGGGAGGATTACGAGCAGTACTTC
CASSTGLAGEDYEQYF